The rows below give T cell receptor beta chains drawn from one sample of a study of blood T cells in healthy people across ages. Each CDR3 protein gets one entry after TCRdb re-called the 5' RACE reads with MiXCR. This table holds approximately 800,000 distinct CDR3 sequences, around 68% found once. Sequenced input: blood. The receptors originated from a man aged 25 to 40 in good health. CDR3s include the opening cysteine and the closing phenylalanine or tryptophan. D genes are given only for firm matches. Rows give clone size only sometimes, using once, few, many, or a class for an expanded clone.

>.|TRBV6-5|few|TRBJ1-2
CASSTGQNYGYTF
TGTGCCAGCAGTACCGGACAGAACTATGGCTACACCTTC
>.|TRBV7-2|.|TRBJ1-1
CASSRGQRLAAFF
TGTGCCAGCAGTCGTGGACAGAGGCTGGCGGCTTTCTTT
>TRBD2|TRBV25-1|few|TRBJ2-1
CASRGRGGYNEQFF
TGTGCCAGCAGGGGTAGGGGAGGGTACAATGAGCAGTTCTTC
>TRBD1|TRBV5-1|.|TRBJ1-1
CASSLYTGGANTEAFF
TGCGCCAGCAGCTTATATACAGGGGGCGCGAACACTGAAGCTTTCTTT
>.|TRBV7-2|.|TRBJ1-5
CASSFSSGGNSNQPQHF
TGTGCCAGCAGCTTCTCCAGTGGAGGCAATAGCAATCAGCCCCAGCATTTT
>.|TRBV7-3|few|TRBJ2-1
CASSFSDSRGYNEQFF
TGTGCCAGCAGCTTCTCCGACTCGCGGGGATACAATGAGCAGTTCTTC
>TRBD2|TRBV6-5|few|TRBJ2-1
CASSSLAGGPINEQFF
TGTGCCAGCAGTTCTTTAGCGGGGGGGCCAATAAATGAGCAGTTCTTC
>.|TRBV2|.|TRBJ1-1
CASTLQRMYTEAFF
TGTGCCAGCACCCTGCAAAGGATGTACACTGAAGCTTTCTTT
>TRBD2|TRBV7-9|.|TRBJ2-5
CASSLVASGGFFQETQYF
TGTGCCAGCAGCTTAGTAGCTAGCGGGGGGTTCTTCCAAGAGACCCAGTACTTC
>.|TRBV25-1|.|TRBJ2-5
CASSDWGQDQETQYF
TGTGCCAGCAGTGATTGGGGACAAGATCAAGAGACCCAGTACTTC
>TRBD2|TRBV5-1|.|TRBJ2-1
CASSLASGGAVAYNEQFF
TGCGCCAGCAGCTTGGCTAGCGGGGGGGCAGTGGCCTACAATGAGCAGTTCTTC
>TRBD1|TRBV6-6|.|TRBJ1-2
CANRGLDGYTF
TGTGCCAACAGGGGGCTCGATGGCTACACCTTC
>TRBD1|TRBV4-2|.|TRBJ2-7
CASSERQGDDSYEQYF
TGTGCCAGCAGCGAGCGACAGGGGGACGACTCCTACGAGCAGTACTTC
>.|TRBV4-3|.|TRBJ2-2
CASSQDPPGPSRGTGELFF
TGCGCCAGCAGCCAAGATCCTCCAGGGCCTTCGCGAGGCACCGGGGAGCTGTTTTTT
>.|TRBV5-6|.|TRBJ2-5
CASSFVGETQYF
TGTGCCAGCAGCTTCGTCGGAGAGACCCAGTACTTC
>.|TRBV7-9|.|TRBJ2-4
CASSLARGSNGDIQYF
TGTGCCAGCAGCTTAGCGAGAGGCAGTAACGGGGACATTCAGTACTTC
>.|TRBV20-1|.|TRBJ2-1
CSARILLNEQFF
TGCAGTGCTAGGATTCTTTTGAATGAGCAGTTCTTC
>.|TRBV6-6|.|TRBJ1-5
CASSPRVEGNQPQHF
TGTGCCAGCAGCCCACGAGTGGAGGGCAATCAGCCCCAGCATTTT
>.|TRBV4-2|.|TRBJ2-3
CASSQGARSNTDTQYF
TGTGCCAGCAGCCAAGGGGCACGGAGTAACACAGATACGCAGTATTTT
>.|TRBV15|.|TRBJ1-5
CATSRVMTGGILVGPQHF
TGTGCCACCAGCAGAGTCATGACAGGCGGAATACTTGTAGGGCCCCAGCATTTT
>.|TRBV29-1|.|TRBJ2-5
CSVESPRGETQYF
TGCAGCGTTGAAAGCCCGAGGGGAGAGACCCAGTACTTC
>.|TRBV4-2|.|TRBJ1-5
CASSQEGGNQPQHF
TGCGCCAGCAGCCAAGAAGGGGGCAATCAGCCCCAGCATTTT
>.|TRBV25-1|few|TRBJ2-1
CASRGDEQFF
TGTGCCAGTCGAGGGGATGAGCAGTTCTTC
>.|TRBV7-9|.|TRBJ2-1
CASSLGSGASEEQFF
TGTGCCAGCAGCTTAGGTTCCGGGGCCTCCGAGGAGCAGTTCTTC
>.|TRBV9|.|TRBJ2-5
CASSVAAGFETQYF
TGTGCCAGCAGCGTAGCAGCCGGATTTGAGACCCAGTACTTC
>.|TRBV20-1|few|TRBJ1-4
CSARKTDGHGRGEKLFF
TGCAGTGCTAGAAAGACGGACGGCCACGGGAGAGGGGAAAAACTGTTTTTT
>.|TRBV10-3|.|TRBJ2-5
CATRTAQETQYF
TGTGCCACTCGGACTGCACAAGAGACCCAGTACTTC
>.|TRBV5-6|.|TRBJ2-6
CASSFRGARANVLTF
TGTGCCAGCAGTTTCCGAGGGGCCCGGGCCAACGTCCTGACTTTC
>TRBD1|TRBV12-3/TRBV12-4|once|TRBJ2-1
CASSLTRGFNEQFF
TGTGCCAGCAGTTTAACCAGGGGGTTCAATGAGCAGTTCTTC
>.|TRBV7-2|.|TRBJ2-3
CASIPGPSTDTQYF
TGTGCCAGCATCCCCGGACCAAGCACAGATACGCAGTATTTT
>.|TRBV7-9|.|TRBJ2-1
CASSLGPSSSYNEQFF
TGTGCCAGCAGCCTCGGACCCTCGAGCTCCTACAATGAGCAGTTCTTC
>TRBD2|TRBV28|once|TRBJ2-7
CASSTLAGEAYNEQYF
TGTGCCAGCAGTACCCTTGCGGGGGAGGCCTACAATGAGCAGTACTTC
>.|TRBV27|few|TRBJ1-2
CASSFDQGYGYTF
TGTGCCAGCAGTTTTGATCAGGGCTATGGCTACACCTTC
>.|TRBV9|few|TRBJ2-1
CASSVATVDYNEQFF
TGTGCCAGCAGCGTAGCTACAGTGGATTACAATGAGCAGTTCTTC
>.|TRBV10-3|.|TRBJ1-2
CAISEWTDLYGYTF
TGTGCCATCAGTGAGTGGACAGACCTCTATGGCTACACCTTC
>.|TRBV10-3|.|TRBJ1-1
CAISESPSGGSTEAFF
TGTGCCATCAGTGAGTCCCCCTCGGGGGGTTCGACTGAAGCTTTCTTT
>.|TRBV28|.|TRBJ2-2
CASKGGQNTGELFF
TGTGCCAGCAAGGGGGGACAGAACACCGGGGAGCTGTTTTTT
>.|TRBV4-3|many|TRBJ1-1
CASSQVWALESEAFF
TGCGCCAGCAGCCAAGTATGGGCCTTGGAGAGTGAAGCTTTCTTT
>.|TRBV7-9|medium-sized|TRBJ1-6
CASSPGGLSSPLHF
TGTGCCAGCAGCCCTGGGGGGCTAAGTTCACCCCTCCACTTT
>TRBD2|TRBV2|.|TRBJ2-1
CASSDRGPAGLENEQFF
TGTGCCAGCAGTGATAGGGGTCCGGCAGGACTAGAGAATGAGCAGTTCTTC
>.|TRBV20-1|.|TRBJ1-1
CSTRDLFARESTEAFF
TGCAGTACTAGAGATCTTTTTGCCAGGGAAAGCACTGAAGCTTTCTTT
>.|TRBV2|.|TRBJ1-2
CASSDQGLYGYTF
TGTGCCAGCAGTGACCAGGGCCTCTATGGCTACACCTTC
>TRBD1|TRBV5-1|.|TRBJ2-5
CASSHGTGGGSLETQYF
TGCGCCAGCAGCCATGGGACAGGGGGAGGTAGCCTGGAGACCCAGTACTTC
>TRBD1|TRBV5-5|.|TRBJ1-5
CASSSGQRVRSNQPQHF
TGTGCCAGCAGCTCGGGACAGAGAGTTCGGAGCAATCAGCCCCAGCATTTT
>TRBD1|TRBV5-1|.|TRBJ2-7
CASSDPGTGIIDEQYF
TGCGCCAGCAGCGACCCCGGGACAGGGATTATCGACGAGCAGTACTTC
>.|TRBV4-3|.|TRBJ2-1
CASSQDIPTQDGQETQFF
TGCGCCAGCAGCCAAGATATCCCAACCCAGGACGGTCAAGAGACCCAGTTCTTC
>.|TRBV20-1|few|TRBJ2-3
CSARQSSTDTQYF
TGCAGTGCTAGACAGTCCTCCACAGATACGCAGTATTTT
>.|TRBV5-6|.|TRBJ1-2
CASSDPQTNYGYTF
TGTGCCAGCAGCGACCCACAGACTAACTATGGCTACACCTTC
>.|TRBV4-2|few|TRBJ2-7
CASSQGIGVGGYSYEQYF
TGTGCCAGCAGCCAAGGGATAGGAGTGGGGGGATACTCCTACGAGCAGTACTTC
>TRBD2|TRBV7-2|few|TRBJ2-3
CASRRRGAGDTQYF
TGTGCCAGCCGGAGGCGGGGGGCCGGAGATACGCAGTATTTT
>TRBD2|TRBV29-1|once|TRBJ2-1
CSAEKLAGNEQFF
TGCAGCGCTGAAAAACTAGCGGGGAATGAGCAGTTCTTC
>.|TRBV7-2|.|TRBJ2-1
CASSSRTAPGEQFF
TGTGCCAGCAGCTCGAGGACAGCGCCCGGTGAGCAGTTCTTC
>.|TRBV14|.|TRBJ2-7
CASSPRFRGITTYEQYF
TGTGCCAGCAGCCCCAGATTTCGGGGGATAACAACCTACGAGCAGTACTTC
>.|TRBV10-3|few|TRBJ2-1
CAIRRQDYNEQFF
TGTGCCATCAGAAGACAGGACTACAATGAGCAGTTCTTC
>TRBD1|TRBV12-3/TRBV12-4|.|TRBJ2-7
CASSPLVTGTSYEQYF
TGTGCCAGCAGCCCCCTAGTGACAGGGACATCCTACGAGCAGTACTTC
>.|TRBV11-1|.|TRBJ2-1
CASSLGRQHNEQFF
TGTGCCAGCAGCTTAGGGAGACAGCACAATGAGCAGTTCTTC
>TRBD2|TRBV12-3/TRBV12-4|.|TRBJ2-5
CASSLYSGGGETQYF
TGTGCCAGCAGTTTGTATAGCGGGGGAGGGGAGACCCAGTACTTC